The next 32 T cell receptor beta chains were all read from a single sample in a study of response to subunit inactivated influenza vaccine. Each CDR3 protein gets one entry after TCRdb re-called the RT-PCR reads with MiXCR. The data show some 600,000 distinct CDR3 sequences, with approximately 14% seen just once and less than 8.5% held by the top ten. The starting material was PBMCs from blood, obtained 14 days before vaccination. All receptors come from a man aged 45-65 years who received an inactivated influenza vaccine.

This clonotype has a count of ten or more. The rearrangement joins TRBV28 to TRBJ1-5; D uncertain. The CDR3 sequence is 13 residues long. Germline assignment: CDR1 MDHEN and CDR2 SYDVKM. Trimming cost V 7 bases and J 4 bases, with 11 bases left between them. CDR3 residues: CASKELYNQPQHF. For the CDR3, the DNA is TGTGCCAGCAAAGAACTTTATAATCAGCCCCAGCATTTT.

The chain uses TRBV7-2 and TRBJ2-3; D perhaps matches TRBD1 (6 bases). CDR1 and CDR2 (germline): SGHTA, FQGNSA. The CDR3 is made up of 13 amino acids. V lost 2 bases, J lost 5 bases, and 8 bases lay in between. The CDR3 is CASSLQGKDTQYF. CDR3 nucleotides: TGTGCCAGCAGCTTACAGGGGAAAGATACGCAGTATTTT.

The CDR3: CASSRDRGFGQYF. CDR3 DNA: TGCGCCAGCAGTCGAGACAGGGGTTTTGGGCAGTACTTC. This chain joins TRBV10-1 and TRBJ2-7, with TRBD1 identical over 8 bases. V gave up 5 bases and J gave up 9 bases; unmatched junction bases: 9. CDR3 length: 13 amino acids. Looked up from germline, CDR1 is WNHNN and CDR2 is SYGVQD (reference sequence).

This clonotype appeared many times. The V call is TRBV28, the J call TRBJ2-7, with 7 bases lining up with TRBD2. Germline V gene data show CDR1 as MDHEN and CDR2 as SYDVKM. The V gene end was trimmed by 6 bases and the J gene end by 2 bases; junction bases not matched to a gene: 7. The CDR3 is 14 residues long. For the CDR3, the DNA is TGTGCCAGCAGCCGATTCGGACTAGCCTACGAGCAGTACTTC. Encoded protein: CASSRFGLAYEQYF.

This clonotype has only a few counts. The chain couples TRBV9 to TRBJ2-5, with 7 bases that match TRBD2. V gave up 1 base and J gave up 5 bases; unmatched junction bases: 5. CDR1 and CDR2 from the germline V gene are SGDLS and YYNGEE. This CDR3 has 14 amino acids. The CDR3 region is CASSVFAGVETQYF. The DNA of the CDR3 is TGTGCCAGCAGCGTATTTGCGGGAGTTGAGACCCAGTACTTC.

This clonotype was found a few times. The chain joins TRBV7-2 to TRBJ1-1; possibly TRBD1 for D (5 bases). Germline lookup yields CDR1 SGHTA and CDR2 FQGNSA. Trimming cost V 6 bases and J 3 bases, with 14 bases left between them. The CDR3 spans 14 residues. CDR3 coding DNA: TGTGCCAGCAGGCCCGGACCGGGGGACACTGAAGCTTTCTTT. Amino acid sequence: CASRPGPGDTEAFF.

J is TRBJ2-3 and V is TRBV10-3, with 7 positions matching TRBD1. The CDR3 has 13 amino acids. Germline values: CDR1 ENHRY, CDR2 SYGVKD. V shed 8 bases, J shed 5 bases, and the junction held 7 bases outside the gene matches. In DNA form, the CDR3 reads TGTGCCATCGGCCAGGGGGTAGGAGATACGCAGTATTTT. This sequence encodes CAIGQGVGDTQYF.

The J gene is TRBJ1-6, the V gene TRBV12-3 or TRBV12-4; D gene ambiguous. V was shortened by 7 bases and J by 7 bases, with 14 bases between the two germline ends. The CDR3 length is 14 residues. As DNA, the CDR3 is TGTGCCAGCATGGCACTTGTGGAGAATTCACCCCTCCACTTT. Protein sequence: CASMALVENSPLHF.

The chain has TRBV5-1 and TRBJ2-7, with no clear D. Germline lookup yields CDR1 SGHRS and CDR2 YFSETQ. The CDR3 is made up of 15 amino acids. V lost 4 bases and J 0 bases, leaving 14 bases between the germline ends. The CDR3 DNA sequence: TGCGCCAGCAGCCAAGGACGGCCGAGCTCCTACGAGCAGTACTTC. Translating it yields CASSQGRPSSYEQYF.

This clonotype came up a few times. This chain joins TRBV2 and TRBJ1-4, with D hard to call. Trimming took 8 bases from V and 0 from J, leaving 13 bases between them. The CDR3 consists of 15 residues. The V gene's germline CDR1 is SNHLY and CDR2 FYNNEI. The CDR3 loop is CASRSRLATNEKLFF. CDR3 bases: TGTGCCAGCCGGAGCAGACTCGCAACTAATGAAAAACTGTTTTTT.

The chain recombines TRBV4-1 with TRBJ1-4; the D gene is possibly TRBD1 (5 bases). The CDR3 length is 16 residues. V gave up 2 bases and J gave up 5 bases, with 15 bases separating them. Germline V lookup: CDR1 MGHRA, CDR2 YSYEKL. The DNA of the CDR3 is TGCGCCAGCAGCCAATCACCGGGACTCCCCAATGAAAAACTGTTTTTT. It codes for CASSQSPGLPNEKLFF.

The sample holds a few counts of this clonotype. This chain joins TRBV6-5 and TRBJ2-2; D perhaps matches TRBD2 (5 bases). CDR1 and CDR2 from the germline V gene are MNHEY and SVGAGI. V shed 6 bases and J shed 6 bases, with 8 bases lying between them. The CDR3 sequence is 12 residues long. In nucleotides, the CDR3 is TGTGCCAGCAGGAGGGAGCCCGGGGAGCTGTTTTTT. Translating gives CASRREPGELFF.

This sequence joins TRBV4-1 and TRBJ2-7; the D gene could be TRBD1 or TRBD2 (5 bases each). The germline V gene encodes CDR1 MGHRA and CDR2 YSYEKL. V lost 0 bases and J 4 bases, leaving 10 bases between the germline ends. The CDR3 consists of 14 residues. The CDR3 region is CASSQESREYEQYF. The DNA of the CDR3 is TGCGCCAGCAGCCAAGAGTCCAGGGAGTACGAGCAGTACTTC.

This clonotype has only a few counts. V usage is TRBV6-4 and J usage is TRBJ2-1, with TRBD2 matching 13 bases. Losses at the gene ends were 4 bases for V and 8 bases for J; bases not matched to a gene: 8. This CDR3 region has 16 residues. Germline V gene data show CDR1 as MRHNA and CDR2 as SNTAGT. This CDR3 reads CASSGTSGSGEDEQFF. CDR3 coding DNA: TGTGCCAGCAGTGGGACTAGCGGGAGTGGAGAGGATGAGCAGTTCTTC.

This clonotype has at least ten counts. V usage is TRBV6-1 and J usage is TRBJ1-1; D might be TRBD1 (5 bases). Trimming cost V 6 bases and J 0 bases, with 11 bases left between them. CDR3 length equals 14 residues. CDR1 and CDR2 from the germline V gene are MNHNS and SASEGT. The CDR3 coding sequence is TGTGCCAGCAGGCCTCAGGGAGTGAACACTGAAGCTTTCTTT. Residues: CASRPQGVNTEAFF.

This clonotype was seen many times. V is TRBV20-1 and J is TRBJ2-5; D ambiguous. Trimming removed 1 base from V and 5 bases from J, with 20 bases in between. The CDR3 has 16 residues. The V gene's germline CDR1 is DFQATT and CDR2 SNEGSKA (reference sequence). The DNA of the CDR3 is TGCAGTGCTAGAGGGTTTGTGAGGAACGAAGGTGAGACCCAGTACTTC. This gives the protein CSARGFVRNEGETQYF.

This clonotype has a count of ten or more. The V and J genes are TRBV20-1 and TRBJ2-2; TRBD1 matches 7 bases. With 2 bases clipped from V and 3 bases from J, the junction kept 0 bases outside the gene matches. In germline, CDR1 is DFQATT, CDR2 SNEGSKA (reference sequence). The CDR3 is 13 residues long. The CDR3 here is CSARQGDTGELFF. The CDR3 DNA reads TGCAGTGCTAGACAGGGGGACACCGGGGAGCTGTTTTTT.

This clonotype showed up just once. CDR3 sequence reads: CAWKRGAGNEQFF. For the CDR3, the DNA is TGTGCCTGGAAGCGGGGGGCGGGCAATGAGCAGTTCTTC. The J gene is TRBJ2-1, the V gene TRBV30; 9 positions match TRBD2. The CDR3 covers 13 residues. Trimming at V came to 4 bases and at J to 6 bases, leaving 4 bases not matched to a gene. Germline V gene sequence: CDR1 GTSNPN, CDR2 SVGIG (reference sequence). The full variable domain, with the rest looked up from reference TRBV30 and TRBJ2-1, is SQTIHQWPATLVQPVGSPLSLECTVEGTSNPNLYWYRQAAGRGLQLLFYSVGIGQISSEVPQNLSASRPQDRQFILSSKKLLLSDSGFYLCAWKRGAGNEQFFGPGTRLTVL.

V is TRBV5-1 and J is TRBJ2-4; D possibly corresponds to TRBD1 (6 bases). Germline V lookup: CDR1 SGHRS, CDR2 YFSETQ. The CDR3 contains 15 residues. The V end was cut by 0 bases, the J end by 8 bases, with 15 bases between. Here the CDR3 DNA reads TGCGCCAGCAGCTTGGTAGGGGGAGTCTGGGACATTCAGTACTTC. As protein: CASSLVGGVWDIQYF.

This rearrangement joins TRBV7-2 to TRBJ2-3; 12 bases are a match to TRBD2. Germline V gives CDR1 SGHTA, CDR2 FQGNSA. The junction had 2 bases not matched to a gene; V was cut back by 7 bases and J by 3 bases. This CDR3 comprises 14 residues. CDR3 sequence reads: CASNLAGGTDTQYF. The CDR3 coding sequence is TGTGCCAGCAACCTAGCGGGGGGGACAGATACGCAGTATTTT.

This clonotype was counted between two and nine times. This chain uses TRBV5-1 with TRBJ2-5, with D perhaps TRBD1 or TRBD2 (5 bases each). Trimming removed 4 bases at V and 4 bases at J, with 14 bases between. CDR3 length: 14 amino acids. Germline CDR1 and CDR2: SGHRS and YFSETQ. The CDR3 protein is CASSIQDSRETQYF. In nucleotides, the CDR3 is TGCGCCAGCAGCATACAGGACTCGCGAGAGACCCAGTACTTC. The complete variable domain, with remaining parts taken from reference TRBV5-1 and TRBJ2-5, reads KAGVTQTPRYLIKTRGQQVTLSCSPISGHRSVSWYQQTPGQGLQFLFEYFSETQRNKGNFPGRFSGRQFSNSRSEMNVSTLELGDSALYLCASSIQDSRETQYFGPGTRLLVL.

There are many counts of this clonotype. CDR3 region: CASRSSGATKRGQYF. CDR3 bases: TGTGCCAGCAGGAGTAGCGGGGCAACTAAGAGAGGCCAGTACTTC. The V and J genes are TRBV12-3 or TRBV12-4 and TRBJ2-5; 8 bases are a match to TRBD2. V dropped 6 bases and J dropped 10; count of bases not matched to a gene: 16. This CDR3 region has 15 residues.

This chain connects TRBV20-1 to TRBJ2-1, with 8 bases identical to TRBD1. The ends lost 3 bases at V and 4 bases at J; junction bases unmatched: 5. Germline loops: CDR1 DFQATT, CDR2 SNEGSKA (reference sequence). The CDR3 has 14 residues. The CDR3, as DNA: TGCAGTGCTAGCGGGACAGGATCATACAATGAGCAGTTCTTC. The encoded protein is CSASGTGSYNEQFF.

This clonotype was recorded at least ten times. This chain links TRBV29-1 with TRBJ2-3; 9 bases align to TRBD1. This CDR3 spans 16 amino acids. The germline V gene has CDR1 SQVTM and CDR2 ANQGSEA. The ends lost 0 bases at V and 4 bases at J; junction bases unmatched: 8. DNA for the CDR3: TGCAGCGTTGAAGACCTCCGGGACAGGGTTTCAGATACGCAGTATTTT. Translation gives CSVEDLRDRVSDTQYF.

There are a few counts of this clonotype. The genes are TRBV5-1 and TRBJ1-4; D unresolved. Per germline, CDR1 SGHRS and CDR2 YFSETQ. The CDR3 extends over 16 amino acids. Between the trimmed V and J ends, which lost 1 base and 6 bases, there was a span of 16 bases. The CDR3 loop is CASSLRDTLGYEKLFF. CDR3 in DNA: TGCGCCAGCAGCTTGCGTGACACCCTGGGGTATGAAAAACTGTTTTTT.

The sample holds many counts of this clonotype. The chain recombines TRBV12-3 or TRBV12-4 with TRBJ1-3; weak D call: TRBD1 (5 bases). This CDR3 is built from 14 residues. The V and J ends lost 3 bases and 3 bases respectively, with 9 bases between them. CDR3 coding DNA: TGTGCCAGCAGTTTCCAGGGAAGTGGAAACACCATATATTTT. Translated: CASSFQGSGNTIYF.

There are a few counts of this clonotype. The J gene is TRBJ1-4, the V gene TRBV4-1, with D perhaps TRBD1 (5 bases). Trimming shortened V by 1 base and J by 10 bases, and 13 bases separated the two germline ends. CDR1 and CDR2 from the germline V gene are MGHRA and YSYEKL. This CDR3 is 14 amino acids long. The CDR3 spells CASSQGWQGAKLFF. CDR3 in DNA: TGCGCCAGCAGCCAAGGGTGGCAGGGTGCAAAACTGTTTTTT.

In its sample, this clonotype was seen many times. V gene TRBV20-1 combines with J gene TRBJ2-3, with D uncertain. The CDR3 totals 11 residues. The V gene's germline CDR1 is DFQATT and CDR2 SNEGSKA (reference sequence). Trimming took off 5 bases at V and 4 bases at J, with 7 bases between the two ends. CDR3 DNA sequence: TGCAGTGCTGGAGCCGCAGATACGCAGTATTTT. Its protein is CSAGAADTQYF.

In its sample, this clonotype was seen many times. The V and J genes are TRBV7-2 and TRBJ1-2, with a weak D call TRBD1 (6 bases). CDR1 is SGHTA and CDR2 is FQGNSA in the germline V gene. Trimming removed 5 bases at V and 6 bases at J, with 10 bases between. This CDR3 is built from 12 residues. The CDR3 is CASSEQGHGYTF. As DNA, the CDR3 is TGTGCCAGCAGCGAACAGGGTCATGGCTACACCTTC.

The count of this clonotype is one. V usage is TRBV12-3 or TRBV12-4 and J usage is TRBJ2-3; TRBD1 might be the D (7 bases). The CDR3 contains 14 residues. Trimming took off 10 bases at V and 4 bases at J, with 18 bases between the two ends. CDR3 residues: CATSGGSVPDTQYF. CDR3 DNA sequence: TGTGCCACCTCAGGGGGGTCGGTTCCAGATACGCAGTATTTT.

The chain has TRBV29-1 and TRBJ2-2, with 11 nucleotides matching TRBD2. CDR1 is SQVTM, CDR2 ANQGSEA, per germline. This CDR3 region has 16 residues. Trimming took 4 bases from V and 0 from J; bases not matched to a gene: 4. The CDR3: CSVGLAGGPNTGELFF. CDR3 coding DNA: TGCAGCGTTGGCCTAGCGGGAGGACCGAACACCGGGGAGCTGTTTTTT.

The DNA of the CDR3 is TGTGCCAGCAGTAAAACCCGGGCAGTCGAAAAACTGTTTTTT. It encodes CASSKTRAVEKLFF. The V call is TRBV28, the J call TRBJ1-4, with unresolved D. Germline assignment: CDR1 MDHEN and CDR2 SYDVKM. This CDR3 comprises 14 residues. Deletions cut 5 bases from V and 8 bases from J, with 15 bases between.